This T cell receptor (beta chain) was sequenced during a study of human T cells and chemical hapten exposure. Study at large: An area of 2 cm by approximately 2 cm on upper inner arm skin received 2% DPC for sensitization.

Findings and limits, study-wide: No shift was seen in TCRs above 1 in 1000 frequency with DPC sensitization.

V was pared by 7 bases and J by 1 base, with 2 bases of the junction left unmatched. Germline V gives CDR1 SQVTM, CDR2 ANQGSEA. The CDR3 sequence is 15 residues long. This clonotype was picked up a small number of times. Antigen: not known. Individual cDNA molecules (in the library) carried attached unique molecular identifiers. Original analysis: TCR counts had a median of about 99,000 per sample and spanned roughly 20,000 to 690,600. Each CDR3 protein gets one entry after TCRdb re-called the RACE reads with MiXCR. The V and J calls shown here were made by TCRdb, not taken from the authors' results. This sample has 74,000 or so distinct CDR3 sequences; around 10% occur once, and the top ten carry approximately 1.5%. Specified time point: patch test 1, 2 weeks after DPC sensitization. Treatment denoted: therapeutic diphenylcyclopropenone sensitization with weekly scalp DPC.

This material consisted of whole blood, taken in connection with sensitization to the hapten diphenylcyclopropenone (DPC). The V and J genes are TRBV29-1 and TRBJ2-1; 15 bases match TRBD2. The sequence came from a woman between 50 and 59 years old with alopecia areata. Some clones in this sample may be carry-over from other donors' samples. CDR3 nucleotide sequence: TGCAGCGCCGGGACTAGCGGGGGGTCCTACAATGAGCAGTTCTTC. Translating gives CSAGTSGGSYNEQFF.